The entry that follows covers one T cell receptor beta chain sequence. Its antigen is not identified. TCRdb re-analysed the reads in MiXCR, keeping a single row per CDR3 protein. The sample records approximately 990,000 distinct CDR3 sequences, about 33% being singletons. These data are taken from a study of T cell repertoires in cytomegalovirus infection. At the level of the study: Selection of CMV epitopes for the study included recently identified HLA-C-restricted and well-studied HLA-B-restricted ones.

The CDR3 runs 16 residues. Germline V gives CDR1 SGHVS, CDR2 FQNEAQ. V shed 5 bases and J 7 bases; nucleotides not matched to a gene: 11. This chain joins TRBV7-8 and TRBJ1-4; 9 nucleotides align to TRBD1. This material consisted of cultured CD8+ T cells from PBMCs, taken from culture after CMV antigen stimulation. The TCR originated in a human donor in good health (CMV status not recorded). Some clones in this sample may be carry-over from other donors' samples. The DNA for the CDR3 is TGTGCCAGCAGCACTACCAGGACAGGGGAAGGTGAAAAACTGTTTTTT. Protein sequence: CASSTTRTGEGEKLFF.